This T cell receptor beta chain was retrieved from a study of T cell responses to AZD1222 COVID-19 vaccine. In the case of this clone: Its target is unknown.

Some clones are missing from TCRdb's copy, which holds only in-frame ones; the method was immunoSEQ multiplex PCR. The table shows about 120,000 clones, with about nine tenths occurring only once. Study-wide points: Scientists sampled the repertoires only once the peak T cell response had passed. An increase in Spike-specific TCR breadth and depth was observed after two AZD1222 doses.

Germline trimming cut 5 bases from V and 2 bases from J; bases unmatched to any gene: 8. The CDR3 sequence is 18 residues long. CDR1 is MNHEY and CDR2 is SMNVEV in the germline V gene (reference sequence). The sample here was peripheral blood, taken 28 days after the second AZD1222 dose. The sequence was obtained from an adult who received the AZD1222 COVID-19 vaccine. The chain combines TRBV27 with TRBJ2-3; 15 bases are a match to TRBD2. The CDR3 sequence is CASSPRTSGGAITDTQYF. The CDR3 nucleotides are TGTGCCAGCAGTCCCAGGACTAGCGGGGGGGCGATCACAGATACGCAGTATTTT.